This T cell receptor beta chain stems from a study of neoadjuvant anti-PD-1 for oral cavity cancer. This clone was seen once. Most PBMC samples had roughly 0.45 ug input DNA in six replicates. Sequencing was performed with immunoSEQ multiplex PCR; in TCRdb, only in-frame clones are kept and a portion is missing. The sample has 10,000 or so clones; roughly 70% are singletons. Germline CDR1 SGDLS, CDR2 YYNGEE. This CDR3 is built from 13 residues. V was pared by 3 bases and J by 8 bases, with 14 bases between. Time point: after neoadjuvant nivolumab, at surgical resection. The patients had HPV-negative, locally advanced oral cavity squamous cell carcinoma.

Sequences were derived from PBMCs, sampled after nivolumab (anti-PD-1) treatment. This chain connects TRBV9 to TRBJ1-1; D is unresolved. This clonotype was obtained from a person aged 40 to 85 with oral cavity squamous cell carcinoma. CDR3 residues: CASSAPRRPEAFF. CDR3 in DNA: TGTGCCAGCAGCGCCCCTCGGCGGCCCGAAGCTTTCTTT.